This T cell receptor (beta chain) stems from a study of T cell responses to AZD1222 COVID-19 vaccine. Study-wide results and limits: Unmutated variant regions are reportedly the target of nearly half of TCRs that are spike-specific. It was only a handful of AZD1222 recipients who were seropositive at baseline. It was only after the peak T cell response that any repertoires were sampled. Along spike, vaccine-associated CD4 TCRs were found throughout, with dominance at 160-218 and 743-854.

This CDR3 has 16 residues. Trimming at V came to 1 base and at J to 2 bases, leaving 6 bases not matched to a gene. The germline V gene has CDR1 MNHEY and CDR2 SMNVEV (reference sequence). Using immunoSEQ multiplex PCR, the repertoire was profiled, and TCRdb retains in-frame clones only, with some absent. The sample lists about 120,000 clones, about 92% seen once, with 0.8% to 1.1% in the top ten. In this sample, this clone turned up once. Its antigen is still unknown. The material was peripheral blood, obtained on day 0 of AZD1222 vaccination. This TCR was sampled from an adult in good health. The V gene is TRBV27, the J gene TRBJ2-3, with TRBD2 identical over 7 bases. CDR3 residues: CASSLWAGASTDTQYF. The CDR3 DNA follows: TGTGCCAGCAGTTTATGGGCGGGAGCTTCCACAGATACGCAGTATTTT.